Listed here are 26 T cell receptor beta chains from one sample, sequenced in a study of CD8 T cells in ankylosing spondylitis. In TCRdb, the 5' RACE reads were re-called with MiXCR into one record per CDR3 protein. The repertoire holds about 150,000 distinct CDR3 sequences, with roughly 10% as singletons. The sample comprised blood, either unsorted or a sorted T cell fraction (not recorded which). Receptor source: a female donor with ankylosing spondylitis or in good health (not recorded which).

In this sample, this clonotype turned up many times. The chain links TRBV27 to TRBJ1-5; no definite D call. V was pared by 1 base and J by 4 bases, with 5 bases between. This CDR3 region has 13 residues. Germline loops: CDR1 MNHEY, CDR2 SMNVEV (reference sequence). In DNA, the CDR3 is TGTGCCAGCAGTTTATACCCGAATCAGCCCCAGCATTTT. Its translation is CASSLYPNQPQHF.

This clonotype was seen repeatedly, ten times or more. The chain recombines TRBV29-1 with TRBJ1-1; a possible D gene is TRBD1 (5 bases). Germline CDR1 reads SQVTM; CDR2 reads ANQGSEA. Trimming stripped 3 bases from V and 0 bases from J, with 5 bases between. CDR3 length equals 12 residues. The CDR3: CSVDRVNTEAFF. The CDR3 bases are TGCAGCGTTGACAGGGTGAACACTGAAGCTTTCTTT.

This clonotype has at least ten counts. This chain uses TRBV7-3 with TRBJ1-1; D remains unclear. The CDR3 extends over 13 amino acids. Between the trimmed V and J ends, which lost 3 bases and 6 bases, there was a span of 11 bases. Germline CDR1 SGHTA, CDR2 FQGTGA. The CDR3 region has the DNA TGTGCCAGCAGCTTGACGGTCGGCGCTGAAGCTTTCTTT. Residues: CASSLTVGAEAFF.

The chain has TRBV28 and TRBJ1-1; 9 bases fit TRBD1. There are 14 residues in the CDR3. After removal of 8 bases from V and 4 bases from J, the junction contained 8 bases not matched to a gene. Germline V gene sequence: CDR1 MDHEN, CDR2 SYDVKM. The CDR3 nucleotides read TGTGCCAGCGCAAGACAGGGGGTCGTCACTGAAGCTTTCTTT. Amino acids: CASARQGVVTEAFF.

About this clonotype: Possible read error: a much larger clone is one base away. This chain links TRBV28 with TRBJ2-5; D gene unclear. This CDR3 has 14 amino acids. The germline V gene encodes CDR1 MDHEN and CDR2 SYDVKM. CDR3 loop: CASRRLQAQETQCF. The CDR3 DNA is TGTGCCAGCAGACGGCTGCAGGCCCAAGAGACCCAGTGCTTC. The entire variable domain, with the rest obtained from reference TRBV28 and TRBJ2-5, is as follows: DVKVTQSSRYLVKRTGEKVFLECVQDMDHENMFWYRQDPGLGLRLIYFSYDVKMKEKGDIPEGYSVSREKKERFSLILESASTNQTSMYLCASRRLQAQETQCFGPGTRLLVL.

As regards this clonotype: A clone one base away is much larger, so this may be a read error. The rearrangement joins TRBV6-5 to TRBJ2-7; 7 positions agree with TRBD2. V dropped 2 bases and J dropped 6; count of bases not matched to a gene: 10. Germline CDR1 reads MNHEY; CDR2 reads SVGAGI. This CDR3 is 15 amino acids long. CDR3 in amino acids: CASSYSGTGPCEQYF. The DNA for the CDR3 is TGTGCCAGCAGTTACAGCGGGACTGGTCCCTGCGAGCAGTACTTC.

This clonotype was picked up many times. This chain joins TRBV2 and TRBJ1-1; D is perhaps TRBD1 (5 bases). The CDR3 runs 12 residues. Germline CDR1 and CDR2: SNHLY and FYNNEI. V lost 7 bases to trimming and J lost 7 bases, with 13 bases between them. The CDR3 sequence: CASKQGKGEAFF. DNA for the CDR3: TGTGCCAGCAAGCAGGGTAAGGGTGAAGCTTTCTTT.

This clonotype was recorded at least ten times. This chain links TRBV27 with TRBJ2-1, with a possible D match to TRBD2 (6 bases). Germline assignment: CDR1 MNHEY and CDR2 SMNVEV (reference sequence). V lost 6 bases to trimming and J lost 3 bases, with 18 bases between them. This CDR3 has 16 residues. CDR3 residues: CASSKSGGTGYNEQFF. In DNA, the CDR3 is TGTGCCAGCAGCAAATCCGGGGGAACAGGCTACAATGAGCAGTTCTTC.

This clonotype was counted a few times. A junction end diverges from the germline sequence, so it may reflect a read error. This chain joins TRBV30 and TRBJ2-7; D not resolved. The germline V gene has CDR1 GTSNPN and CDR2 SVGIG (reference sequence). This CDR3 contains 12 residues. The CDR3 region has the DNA TGTGCCTGGGAGAAAACTGCGACGAAGAAGGACTTC. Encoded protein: CAWEKTATKKDF.

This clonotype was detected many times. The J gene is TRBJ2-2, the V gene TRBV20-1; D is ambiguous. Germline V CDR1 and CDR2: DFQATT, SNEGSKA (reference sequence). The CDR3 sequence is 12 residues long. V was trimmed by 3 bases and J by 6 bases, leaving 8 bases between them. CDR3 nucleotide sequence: TGCAGTGCTAGGGGCTATCCCGGGGAGCTGTTTTTT. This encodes CSARGYPGELFF.

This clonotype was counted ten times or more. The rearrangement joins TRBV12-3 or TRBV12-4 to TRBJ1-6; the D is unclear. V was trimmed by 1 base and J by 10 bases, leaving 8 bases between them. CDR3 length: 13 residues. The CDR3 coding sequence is TGTGCCAGCAGTTTAGGGCACCAGTCACCCCTCCACTTT. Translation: CASSLGHQSPLHF.

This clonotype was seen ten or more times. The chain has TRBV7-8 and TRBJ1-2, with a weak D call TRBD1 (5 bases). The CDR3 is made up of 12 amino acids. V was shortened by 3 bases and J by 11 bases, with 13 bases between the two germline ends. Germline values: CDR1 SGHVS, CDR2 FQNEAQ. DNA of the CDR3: TGTGCCAGCAGCTTCGACTGGAGGGGTTACACCTTC. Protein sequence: CASSFDWRGYTF.

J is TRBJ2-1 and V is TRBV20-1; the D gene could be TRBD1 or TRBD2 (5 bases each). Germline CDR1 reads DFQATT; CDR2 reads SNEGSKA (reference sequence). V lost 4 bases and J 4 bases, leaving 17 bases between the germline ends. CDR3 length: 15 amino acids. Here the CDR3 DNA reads TGCAGTGCTAAGAACGACCGGGACCTTTACAATGAGCAGTTCTTC. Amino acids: CSAKNDRDLYNEQFF.

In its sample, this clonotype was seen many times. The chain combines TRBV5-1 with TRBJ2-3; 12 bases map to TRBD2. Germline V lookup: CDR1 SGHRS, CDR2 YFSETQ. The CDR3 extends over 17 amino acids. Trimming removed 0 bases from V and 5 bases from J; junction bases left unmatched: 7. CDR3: CASSLEGLAGGGDTQYF. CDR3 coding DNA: TGCGCCAGCAGCTTGGAGGGACTAGCGGGCGGGGGAGATACGCAGTATTTT.

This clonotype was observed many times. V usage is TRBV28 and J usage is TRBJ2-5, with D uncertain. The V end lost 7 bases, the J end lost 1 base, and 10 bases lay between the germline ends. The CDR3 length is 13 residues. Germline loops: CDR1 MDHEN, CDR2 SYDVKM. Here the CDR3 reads CASNSGSQETQYF. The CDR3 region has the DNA TGTGCCAGCAATTCCGGGTCCCAAGAGACCCAGTACTTC. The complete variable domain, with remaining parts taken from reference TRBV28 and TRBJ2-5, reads DVKVTQSSRYLVKRTGEKVFLECVQDMDHENMFWYRQDPGLGLRLIYFSYDVKMKEKGDIPEGYSVSREKKERFSLILESASTNQTSMYLCASNSGSQETQYFGPGTRLLVL.

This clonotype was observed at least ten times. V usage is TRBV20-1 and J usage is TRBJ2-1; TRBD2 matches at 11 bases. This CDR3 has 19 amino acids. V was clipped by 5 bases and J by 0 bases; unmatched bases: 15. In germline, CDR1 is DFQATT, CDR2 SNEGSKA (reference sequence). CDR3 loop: CSALPGTSGHQASYNEQFF. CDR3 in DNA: TGCAGTGCTCTCCCCGGGACTAGCGGTCACCAAGCCTCCTACAATGAGCAGTTCTTC.

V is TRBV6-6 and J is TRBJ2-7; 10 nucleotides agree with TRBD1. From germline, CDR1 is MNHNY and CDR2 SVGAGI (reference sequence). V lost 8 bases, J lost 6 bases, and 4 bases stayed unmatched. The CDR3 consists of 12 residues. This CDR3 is CASRRTGGEQYF. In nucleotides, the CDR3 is TGTGCCAGCCGCCGGACAGGGGGCGAGCAGTACTTC.

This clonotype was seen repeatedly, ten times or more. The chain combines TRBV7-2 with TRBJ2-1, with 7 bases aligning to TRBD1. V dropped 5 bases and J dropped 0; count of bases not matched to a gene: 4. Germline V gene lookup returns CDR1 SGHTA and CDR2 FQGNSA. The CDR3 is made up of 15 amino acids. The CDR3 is CASSTTGYSYNEQFF. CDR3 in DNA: TGTGCCAGCAGCACGACAGGGTACTCCTACAATGAGCAGTTCTTC. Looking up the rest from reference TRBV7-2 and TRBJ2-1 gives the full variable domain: GAGVSQSPSNKVTEKGKDVELRCDPISGHTALYWYRQSLGQGLEFLIYFQGNSAPDKSGLPSDRFSAERTGGSVSTLTIQRTQQEDSAVYLCASSTTGYSYNEQFFGPGTRLTVL.

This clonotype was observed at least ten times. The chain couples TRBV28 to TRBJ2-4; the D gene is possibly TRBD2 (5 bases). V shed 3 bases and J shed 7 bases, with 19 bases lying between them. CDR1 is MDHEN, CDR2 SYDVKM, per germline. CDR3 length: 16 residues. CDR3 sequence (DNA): TGTGCCAGCAGTTTTAACATCGGGAAAATGGGGAACATTCAGTACTTC. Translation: CASSFNIGKMGNIQYF.

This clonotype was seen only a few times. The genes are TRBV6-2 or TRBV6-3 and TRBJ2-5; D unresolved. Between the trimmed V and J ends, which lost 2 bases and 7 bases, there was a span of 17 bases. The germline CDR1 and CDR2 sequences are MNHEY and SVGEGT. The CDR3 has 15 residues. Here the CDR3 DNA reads TGTGCCAGCAGTTACGGCATCCGTGTAATGGGGACCCAGTACTTC. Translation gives CASSYGIRVMGTQYF.

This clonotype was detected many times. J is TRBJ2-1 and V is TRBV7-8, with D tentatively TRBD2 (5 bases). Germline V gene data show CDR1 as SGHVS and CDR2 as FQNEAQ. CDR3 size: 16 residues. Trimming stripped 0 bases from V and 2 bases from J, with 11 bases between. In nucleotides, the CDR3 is TGTGCCAGCAGCTTAGCGCTGGGAGCGACCTACAATGAGCAGTTCTTC. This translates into CASSLALGATYNEQFF.

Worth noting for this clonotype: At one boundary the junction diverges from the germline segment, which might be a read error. The CDR3 nucleotides are TGTGCCGGCAGCCTCCCTAGCGGGATTGGGGCAGATACGCAGTATTTT. Its translation: CAGSLPSGIGADTQYF. This rearrangement joins TRBV6-2 or TRBV6-3 to TRBJ2-3; 9 nucleotides match TRBD2. There are 16 residues in the CDR3. Germline assignment: CDR1 MNHEY and CDR2 SVGEGT.

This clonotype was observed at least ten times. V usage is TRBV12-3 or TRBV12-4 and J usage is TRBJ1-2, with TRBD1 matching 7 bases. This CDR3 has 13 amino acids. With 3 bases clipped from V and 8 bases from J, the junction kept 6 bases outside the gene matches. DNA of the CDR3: TGTGCCAGCAGTTTGACAGGGCGCGAAGGCTACACCTTC. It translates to CASSLTGREGYTF.

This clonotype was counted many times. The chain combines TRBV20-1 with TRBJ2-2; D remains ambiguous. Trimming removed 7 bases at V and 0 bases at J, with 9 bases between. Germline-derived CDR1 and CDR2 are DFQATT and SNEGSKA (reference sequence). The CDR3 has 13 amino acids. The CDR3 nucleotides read TGCAGTGTGTGGGTCGCGAACACCGGGGAGCTGTTTTTT. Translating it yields CSVWVANTGELFF.

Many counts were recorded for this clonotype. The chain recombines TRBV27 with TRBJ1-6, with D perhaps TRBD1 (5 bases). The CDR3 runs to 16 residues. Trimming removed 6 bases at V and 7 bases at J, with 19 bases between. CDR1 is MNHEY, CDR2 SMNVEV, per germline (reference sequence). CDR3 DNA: TGTGCCAGCAGCCTCAGGGCGGCCAATATCAATTCACCCCTCCACTTT. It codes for CASSLRAANINSPLHF.

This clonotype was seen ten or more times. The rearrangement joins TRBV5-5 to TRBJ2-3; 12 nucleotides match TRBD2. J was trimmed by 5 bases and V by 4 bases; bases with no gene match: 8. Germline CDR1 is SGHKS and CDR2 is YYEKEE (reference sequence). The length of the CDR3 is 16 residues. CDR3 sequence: CASSVLAGGPGDTQYF. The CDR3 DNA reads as TGTGCCAGCAGCGTACTAGCGGGAGGCCCGGGAGATACGCAGTATTTT. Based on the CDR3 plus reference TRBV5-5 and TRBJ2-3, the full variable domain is DAGVTQSPTHLIKTRGQQVTLRCSPISGHKSVSWYQQVLGQGPQFIFQYYEKEERGRGNFPDRFSARQFPNYSSELNVNALLLGDSALYLCASSVLAGGPGDTQYFGPGTRLTVL.